This T cell receptor (beta chain) was recovered during a study of low-dose radiotherapy and immunotherapy resistance in tumors. Turning to the study itself: A total of 6.5 Gy was given to Cohort 1 as 0.5 Gy per fraction every 2 weeks. Daily oral aspirin at 300 mg began on cycle 1 day 1 and lasted four cycles.

The V gene's germline CDR1 is LGHNA and CDR2 YNFKEQ. V lost 3 bases and J lost 8; bases outside the gene matches: 29. The CDR3 sequence is 22 residues long. This clonotype occurred a few times. Alpha- and beta-chain coverage of first-strand cDNA came from TRAV- and TRBV-specific primers. Over roughly 20 PCR cycles, TCRs were amplified from a constant-region primer and V-primer adapter. Via MiXCR, TCRdb re-called the reads, giving one row per CDR3 protein. The data hold around 10,000 distinct CDR3 sequences, with more than 55% observed a single time. The V call is TRBV4-2, the J call TRBJ2-1; TRBD2 agrees at 9 bases. The clonotype originates from a human donor with advanced metastatic prostate, ovarian, gallbladder or colorectal cancer (not recorded which). This table probably holds off-target reads from a library built for another chain. CDR3 coding DNA: TGTGCCAGCAGCCAGCTGCTGGTAAGTAGTGGTATCAGCGGGGGGCCGGACGATGAGCAGTTCTTC. It yields the protein CASSQLLVSSGISGGPDDEQFF.